This entry features one TCR beta chain sequence. What it recognizes is unknown. Germline loops: CDR1 MDHEN, CDR2 SYDVKM. V lost 5 bases and J lost 11; bases outside the gene matches: 5. The CDR3 has 12 residues. This sample was taken from a study of persistence of HIV-infected CD4 T cells. Across the study: A median of approximately eight years of suppressive ART preceded sampling.

Study conclusions and caveats: Antigen-responding cells were enriched for degenerate expanded CDR3beta sequences. TCRbeta richness was lower in CMV- and Gag-responding cells than in anti-CD3/anti-CD28-responding cells.

Cells were stimulated with overlapping HIV-1 Gag 15-mer peptides. CD40L-negative CD69-negative CD45RO-high memory CD4+ T cells were sorted as populations depleted of antigen-responding cells. Anti-CD28/CD49d costimulation, CD40-blocking antibody and enfuvirtide were given to CD8-depleted PBMCs for about 18 hours. The libraries were made with immunoSEQ version 4 in survey mode. Sequencing was performed with immunoSEQ multiplex PCR; in TCRdb, only in-frame clones are kept and a portion is missing. The table has 38,000 or so clones, roughly 84% seen once. The sequence derives from an adult with HIV. The donor label of this sample is uncertain. The material sequenced was cultured CD4+ T cells from PBMCs, taken from a patient who received antiretroviral therapy. The J gene is TRBJ1-4, the V gene TRBV28, with 7 nucleotides matching TRBD1. This CDR3 is CASSLTGFKLFF. CDR3 bases: TGTGCCAGCAGTCTGACAGGGTTCAAACTGTTTTTT.